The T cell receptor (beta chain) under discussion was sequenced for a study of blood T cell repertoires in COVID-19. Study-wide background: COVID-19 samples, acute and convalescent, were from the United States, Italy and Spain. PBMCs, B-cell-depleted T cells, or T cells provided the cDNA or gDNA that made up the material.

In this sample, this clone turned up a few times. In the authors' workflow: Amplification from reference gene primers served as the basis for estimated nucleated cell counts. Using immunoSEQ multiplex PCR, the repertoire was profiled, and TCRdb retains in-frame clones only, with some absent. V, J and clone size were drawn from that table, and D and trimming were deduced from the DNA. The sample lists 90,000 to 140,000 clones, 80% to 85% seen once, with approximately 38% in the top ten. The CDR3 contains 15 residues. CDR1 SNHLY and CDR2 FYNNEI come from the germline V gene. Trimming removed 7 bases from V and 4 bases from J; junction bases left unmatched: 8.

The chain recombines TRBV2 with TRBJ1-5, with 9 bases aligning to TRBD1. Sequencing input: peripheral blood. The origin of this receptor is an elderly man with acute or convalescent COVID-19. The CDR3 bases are TGTGCCAGCACCAAAACAGGGGGCGCGAATCAGCCCCAGCATTTT. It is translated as CASTKTGGANQPQHF. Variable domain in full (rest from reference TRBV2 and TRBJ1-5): EPEVTQTPSHQVTQMGQEVILRCVPISNHLYFYWYRQILGQKVEFLVSFYNNEISEKSEIFDDQFSVERPDGSNFTLKIRSTKLEDSAMYFCASTKTGGANQPQHFGDGTRLSIL.